The sequence of this T cell receptor (beta chain) was determined in a study of T cells in Graves' hyperthyroidism and ophthalmopathy. Amplification of TCR beta CDR3 regions was performed using RNA transcripts as template. When the TCR CDR3 underwent first-round RT-PCR, the HTBI primer set was used. Each CDR3 protein is one row after TCRdb ran MiXCR on the multiplex PCR reads. The sample holds around 300,000 distinct CDR3 sequences, approximately 15% seen once. General study points: Median prediction lead before ophthalmopathy onset was 6 to 8 months with the model. Within blood appeared most thyroid clonotypes that had expanded above 0.001.

The study enrolled patients aged 18 to 65 with newly diagnosed hyperthyroidism of under 2 months' duration. Source material for PBMCs was 10 ml fresh peripheral blood. This clonotype was recorded many times. Its target is unknown. Germline V CDR1 and CDR2: SGHAT, FQNNGV. V was cut by 1 base and J by 0 bases, with 10 bases left in between. The CDR3 is 15 residues long. This receptor was taken from a woman under 40 with Graves' hyperthyroidism. The chain combines TRBV11-2 with TRBJ2-7; possibly TRBD2 for D (5 bases). The specimen sequenced was blood. CDR3 amino acids: CASSLGGRGSYEQYF. The CDR3 nucleotides are TGTGCCAGCAGCTTAGGAGGACGGGGCTCCTACGAGCAGTACTTC.